This T cell receptor (beta chain) came from a study of cytomegalovirus exposure and HLA in healthy donors. The wider study: Tens of millions of unique TCRs from HLA-typed donors were held in an early release of data.

Study-wide points: Later analysis revealed greater clonal expansion in HLA-associated TCR beta chains than in equally common others.

The CDR3 runs 13 residues. CDR1 is GTSNPN, CDR2 SVGIG, per germline (reference sequence). Deletions cut 0 bases from V and 5 bases from J, with 10 bases between. As to this clone: The antigen remains undetermined.

The PCR had 60 Vbeta and 13 Jbeta primers. Here immunoSEQ multiplex PCR was the method, and the copy in TCRdb shows in-frame clones only, minus some. Here the sample spans around 150,000 clones, 80% being singletons. Sequencing input: PBMCs. J is TRBJ2-5 and V is TRBV30; D ambiguous. This TCR came from a male donor in good health and CMV-seronegative. CDR3 loop: CAWSVIPLETQYF. CDR3 DNA sequence: TGTGCCTGGAGTGTAATCCCCCTGGAGACCCAGTACTTC.